These T cell receptor beta chains were read from a single sample in a study of blood T cell repertoires in COVID-19. Clones were sequenced by immunoSEQ multiplex PCR, and TCRdb holds only the in-frame ones, with some missing. The sample includes roughly 170,000 clones, more than 80% seen only once; the top ten take around 7%. Sequencing used peripheral blood. These TCRs come from a human donor in a cohort sampled during active COVID-19. The CDR3 runs from the conserved cysteine through the conserved F or W. D genes are given only for firm matches. Some rows mark clone size as missing; the rest say once, few, many or name a class of expanded clone.

V gene	D gene	J gene	CDR3 length	clone size	CDR3 protein	CDR3 DNA
TRBV6-5	.	TRBJ2-3	13	.	CASTQTRTDTQYF	TGTGCCAGCACCCAGACTCGCACAGATACGCAGTATTTT
TRBV3-1/TRBV3-2	.	TRBJ2-7	12	.	CASSLDSGEQYF	TGTGCCAGCAGCCTAGACTCCGGCGAGCAGTACTTC
TRBV4-1	TRBD1	TRBJ2-7	14	.	CASSPRTGSYEQYF	TGCGCCAGCAGCCCAAGGACAGGGTCCTACGAGCAGTACTTC
TRBV4-1	TRBD2	TRBJ2-3	16	few	CASSQVSSGAADTQYF	TGCGCCAGCAGCCAAGTGAGTAGCGGGGCCGCAGATACGCAGTATTTT
TRBV6-6	.	TRBJ2-7	16	.	CASSFPRDYPTYEQYF	TGTGCCAGCAGTTTCCCCCGAGACTACCCGACTTACGAGCAGTACTTC
TRBV4-1	TRBD1	TRBJ1-1	17	.	CASSLGVQGEMNTEAFF	TGCGCCAGCAGCCTAGGGGTCCAGGGGGAGATGAACACTGAAGCTTTCTTT
TRBV3-1/TRBV3-2	.	TRBJ1-6	17	.	CASSPDSPYRHNSPLHF	TGTGCCAGCAGCCCCGACAGTCCATATCGCCATAATTCACCCCTCCACTTT
TRBV4-1	.	TRBJ1-5	13	few	CASSQGGGQPQHF	TGCGCCAGCAGCCAAGGAGGGGGACAGCCCCAGCATTTT
TRBV25-1	TRBD1	TRBJ2-4	13	.	CASRQGAKNIQYF	TGTGCCAGCCGTCAGGGGGCGAAAAACATTCAGTACTTC
TRBV5-4	TRBD2	TRBJ2-1	19	.	CASSLAKGLVTWVDNEQFF	TGTGCCAGCAGCTTGGCCAAGGGACTAGTTACTTGGGTCGACAATGAGCAGTTCTTC
TRBV27	TRBD1	TRBJ1-4	14	.	CASSPGGLSEKLFF	TGTGCCAGCAGCCCAGGGGGGCTGAGCGAAAAACTGTTTTTT
TRBV5-1	.	TRBJ2-4	16	.	CASSLGLLRAKNIQYF	TGCGCCAGCAGCTTGGGTCTGCTCCGGGCCAAAAACATTCAGTACTTC
TRBV15	TRBD1	TRBJ1-4	16	.	CATSRDRTGINEKLFF	TGTGCCACCAGCAGAGATAGGACAGGCATTAATGAAAAACTGTTTTTT
TRBV27	.	TRBJ1-6	15	few	CASSFSQGRNSPLHF	TGTGCCAGCAGTTTTTCCCAGGGTCGAAATTCACCCCTCCACTTT
TRBV7-9	TRBD1	TRBJ1-1	12	.	CASSIDRAEAFF	TGTGCCAGCAGCATCGACAGGGCTGAAGCTTTCTTT
TRBV6-6	.	TRBJ1-5	14	.	CASSYGAGNQPQHF	TGTGCCAGCAGTTACGGGGCAGGGAATCAGCCCCAGCATTTT
TRBV6-5	.	TRBJ1-1	13	.	CASSNGGNTEAFF	TGTGCCAGCTCAAACGGGGGGAACACTGAAGCTTTCTTT
TRBV29-1	.	TRBJ2-7	13	.	CSVGRQVPYEQYF	TGCAGCGTAGGCCGACAGGTCCCATACGAGCAGTACTTC
TRBV11-2	.	TRBJ2-3	16	.	CASSFPSGSTTDTQYF	TGTGCCAGCAGCTTTCCCTCAGGGTCCACCACAGATACGCAGTATTTT
TRBV3-1/TRBV3-2	.	TRBJ1-3	14	.	CASKRGAGANTIYF	TGTGCCAGCAAGCGGGGGGCTGGAGCAAACACCATATATTTT
TRBV30	.	TRBJ1-4	14	medium-sized	CAWSPGLTNEKLFF	TGTGCCTGGAGCCCGGGACTGACTAATGAAAAACTGTTTTTT
TRBV29-1	TRBD1	TRBJ1-1	13	.	CSVRQGRDTEAFF	TGCAGCGTGCGACAGGGCCGGGACACTGAAGCTTTCTTT
TRBV5-1	.	TRBJ2-7	14	.	CASGTGGAAYEQYF	TGCGCCAGCGGGACGGGGGGCGCCGCCTACGAGCAGTACTTC
TRBV13	.	TRBJ1-2	14	.	CASSLGRINYGYTF	TGTGCCAGCAGCTTGGGCAGAATAAACTATGGCTACACCTTC